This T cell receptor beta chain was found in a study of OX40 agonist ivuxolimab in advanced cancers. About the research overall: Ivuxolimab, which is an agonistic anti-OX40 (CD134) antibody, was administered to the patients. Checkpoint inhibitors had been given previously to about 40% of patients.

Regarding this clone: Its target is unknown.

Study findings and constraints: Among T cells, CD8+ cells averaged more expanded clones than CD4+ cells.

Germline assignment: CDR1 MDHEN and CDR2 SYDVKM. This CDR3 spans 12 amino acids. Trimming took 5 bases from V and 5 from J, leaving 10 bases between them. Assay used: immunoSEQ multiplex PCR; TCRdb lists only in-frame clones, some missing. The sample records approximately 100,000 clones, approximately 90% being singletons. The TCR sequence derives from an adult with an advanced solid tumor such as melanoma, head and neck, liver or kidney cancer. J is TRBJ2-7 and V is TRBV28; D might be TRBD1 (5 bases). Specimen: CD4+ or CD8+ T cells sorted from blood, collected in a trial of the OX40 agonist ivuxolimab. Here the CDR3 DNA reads TGTGCCAGCAGTGTCAGGGCCGACGAGCAGTACTTC. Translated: CASSVRADEQYF.